This record concerns one T cell receptor (beta chain) sequence. Antigen: not known. In preparing the TRB cDNA libraries, 5' RACE with UMI labels was used. TCRdb reanalyzed the 5' RACE reads, giving one entry per CDR3 protein sequence and no DNA. This sample contains 90,000 to 100,000 distinct CDR3 sequences. This specimen belongs to a study of CXCR3-negative and CXCR3-positive naive CD8 T cells. Whole-study results and caveats: The TRB CDR3s that CXCR3-positive naive cells carried were more hydrophobic than those of CXCR3-negative naive cells. TRB CDR3 properties served as the basis for inferring TCR strength, and surface CD5 was comparable between naive subsets.

CDR1 is MDHEN and CDR2 is SYDVKM in the germline V gene. This CDR3 comprises 13 residues. The V gene is TRBV28, the J gene TRBJ2-7; as DNA is missing, the TRBD1 call by TCRdb cannot be tested. The sequence was obtained from a human donor in good health. Some clones in this sample may be carry-over from other donors' samples. Sequenced material: naive CXCR3- CD8+ T cells from blood. Subset denoted: CD45RO-CCR7+CD27+CD95- naive CD8+ T cells lacking CXCR3 (TNR3-). The CDR3 reads CASMGRNSYEQYF. Full variable domain (remainder filled in from reference TRBV28 and TRBJ2-7): DVKVTQSSRYLVKRTGEKVFLECVQDMDHENMFWYRQDPGLGLRLIYFSYDVKMKEKGDIPEGYSVSREKKERFSLILESASTNQTSMYLCASMGRNSYEQYFGPGTRLTVT.